A single sample gave rise to the 10 T cell receptor beta chains below, sequenced in a study of CD4 T cells in relation to SARS-CoV-2 and coronaviruses listed by TCRdb under 2021. Libraries came from the immunoSEQ multiplex PCR assay. In its TCRdb copy, this immuneACCESS table keeps in-frame sequences only and misses some clones. Where compared with another copy, unresolved V genes explain less than half of these, and the others have no known cause. This sample holds around 69,000 clones; approximately 94% were observed only once. The ten largest clones capture about 0.14% of the sample. CD4+ T cells from unexposed donors were collected before the COVID-19 pandemic (2011-2018). The sequenced sample was naive CD4+ T cells from PBMCs. Sample cell subset or site, as interpreted from the label and publication: naive CD4+ T cells isolated by negative enrichment. The receptor set was obtained from a human donor in good health.

The V and J genes are TRBV4-1 and TRBJ1-5, with D perhaps matching TRBD1 (6 bases). V was pared by 3 bases and J by 2 bases, with 20 bases between. The CDR3 consists of 18 residues. From germline, CDR1 is MGHRA and CDR2 YSYEKL. The DNA for the CDR3 is TGCGCCAGCAGCCACCCGGGGAGGGGGGGCTCGGGCAATCAGCCCCAGCATTTT. Residues: CASSHPGRGGSGNQPQHF.

The chain links TRBV30 to TRBJ2-2; D is possibly TRBD2 (6 bases). This CDR3 is built from 15 residues. V was pared by 1 base and J by 1 base, with 10 bases between. Germline values: CDR1 GTSNPN, CDR2 SVGIG (reference sequence). CDR3 region: CAWSGRGRNTGELFF. The CDR3 DNA reads TGTGCCTGGAGTGGACGGGGGAGGAACACCGGGGAGCTGTTTTTT. Complete variable domain (other parts from reference TRBV30 and TRBJ2-2): SQTIHQWPATLVQPVGSPLSLECTVEGTSNPNLYWYRQAAGRGLQLLFYSVGIGQISSEVPQNLSASRPQDRQFILSSKKLLLSDSGFYLCAWSGRGRNTGELFFGEGSRLTVL.

The genes are TRBV5-8 and TRBJ2-1; a weak D match, TRBD1 (5 bases). Between the trimmed V and J ends, which lost 3 bases and 6 bases, there was a span of 16 bases. Germline values: CDR1 SGHTS, CDR2 YDEGEE. The CDR3 is made up of 15 amino acids. In DNA form, the CDR3 reads TGTGCCAGCAGCTCAGGGCAATTGTCCCTCAATGAGCAGTTCTTC. Its translation is CASSSGQLSLNEQFF.

The chain recombines TRBV30 with TRBJ2-2; TRBD2 aligns across 16 bases. The germline gives CDR1 GTSNPN, CDR2 SVGIG (reference sequence). The junction had 6 bases not matched to a gene; V was cut back by 4 bases and J by 1 base. The CDR3 contains 18 residues. The CDR3 reads CAWKGLAGGPVNTGELFF. Written as DNA, the CDR3 is TGTGCCTGGAAGGGACTAGCGGGAGGGCCGGTGAACACCGGGGAGCTGTTTTTT.

V usage is TRBV5-5 and J usage is TRBJ2-7, with 8 nucleotides matching TRBD2. Trimming cost V 0 bases and J 9 bases; bases outside gene matches: 14. The CDR3 extends over 16 amino acids. Germline assignment: CDR1 SGHKS and CDR2 YYEKEE (reference sequence). CDR3 protein: CASSLAGGRPNGGQYF. As DNA, the CDR3 is TGTGCCAGCAGCTTGGCCGGCGGGAGGCCTAATGGGGGGCAGTACTTC.

This clone has only one observation. The genes are TRBV28 and TRBJ1-4, with D unclear. The V end was cut by 4 bases, the J end by 8 bases, with 11 bases between. CDR1 and CDR2 (germline): MDHEN, SYDVKM. The CDR3 loop spans 13 amino acids. The CDR3 sequence is CASSWTNSEKLFF. The CDR3 DNA reads TGTGCCAGCAGTTGGACCAATTCCGAAAAACTGTTTTTT.

The CDR3, as DNA: TGTGCCAGTAGTATGGACAGACCGAACACCGGGGAGCTGTTTTTT. Translation: CASSMDRPNTGELFF. The rearrangement links TRBV19 to TRBJ2-2; maybe TRBD1 (6 bases). V was cut by 3 bases and J by 0 bases, with 8 bases left in between. Germline assignment: CDR1 LNHDA and CDR2 SQIVND (reference sequence). The CDR3 spans 15 residues.

The CDR3 loop reads CASSQHSGLAGGNNEQFF. In nucleotides, the CDR3 is TGTGCCAGCAGCCAACACTCGGGACTAGCGGGAGGCAACAATGAGCAGTTCTTC. The genes are TRBV3-1 (or the pseudogene TRBV3-2) and TRBJ2-1, with 15 bases matching TRBD2. Germline assignment: CDR1 LGHDT and CDR2 YNNKEL (reference sequence). J lost 5 bases, V lost 2 bases, and 7 bases had no gene match. The CDR3 covers 18 residues.

This clone was detected only once. The V gene is TRBV28, the J gene TRBJ1-5, with no clear D. CDR1 is MDHEN and CDR2 is SYDVKM in the germline V gene. With 3 bases removed from V and 5 bases from J, the gap between germline ends came to 8 bases. The length of the CDR3 is 13 residues. The CDR3 sequence: CASSLMGYQPQHF. The CDR3 region has the DNA TGTGCCAGCAGTTTGATGGGGTATCAGCCCCAGCATTTT.

The gene calls are TRBV10-1 and TRBJ2-7, with a tentative D call TRBD2 (5 bases). This CDR3 has 12 residues. Per the germline V gene, CDR1 is WNHNN and CDR2 is SYGVQD (reference sequence). V lost 3 bases and J 9 bases, leaving 12 bases between the germline ends. CDR3 region: CASSDPSLGQYF. The CDR3 DNA sequence: TGCGCCAGCAGTGACCCTAGCTTGGGGCAGTACTTC.